The sequence of this T cell receptor beta chain was determined in a study of Graves' ophthalmopathy and Graves' hyperthyroidism. Study-wide points: A classifier, a 13-signature model, separated ophthalmopathy from stable hyperthyroidism with approximately 88% sensitivity and around 83% specificity.

A word on this clonotype: Its target is not known.

Trimming took off 5 bases at V and 10 bases at J, with 12 bases between the two ends. Germline-derived CDR1 and CDR2 are SEHNR and FQNEAQ (reference sequence). The CDR3 sequence is 12 residues long. RNA transcripts provided the template for amplifying TCR beta CDR3 regions. The first round was an RT-PCR with HTBI primers, and the second round was a multiplex PCR. TCRdb ran MiXCR on the multiplex PCR reads and lists one entry per CDR3 protein. The sample carries about 1.1 million distinct CDR3 sequences, 35% to 45% recorded once. Enrolled hyperthyroidism patients had a new diagnosis, a duration under 2 months, and an age of 18 to 65. Diagnoses were established from clinical symptoms, serum thyroxine, TRAb, thyroid ultrasound and orbital computed tomography.

The sample was peripheral blood or thyroid tissue (not recorded which). This receptor was identified in an adult man with Graves' hyperthyroidism. The chain links TRBV7-9 to TRBJ1-3; tentative D call: TRBD1 (5 bases). CDR3 nucleotides: TGTGCCAGCAGCCCGGCGTGGGGGACCATATATTTT. Translation: CASSPAWGTIYF.